This TCR beta chain was identified in a study of blood T cells in healthy people across ages. Study-level background: Using template switching, researchers captured about one barcoded beta molecule for each two T cells.

Study outcomes and limitations: Because donor CMV status was unknown, expanded clonotype changes were possibly confounded. TCR beta diversity, measured per million T cells, fell in a roughly linear way with age.

Note on this clonotype: Its target is unknown. At one of its ends the junction is not consistent with the germline gene, which may arise from a read error.

The second PCR ran about 6 to 11 cycles with a sample-barcoded 5' primer and J-beta primers. TCRdb fed the 5' RACE reads into MiXCR, producing one record per CDR3 protein. Seen here are roughly 500,000 distinct CDR3 sequences, about 24% observed once, and the top ten hold around 10%. Germline CDR1 is SGHTA and CDR2 is FQGNSA. The CDR3 sequence is 15 residues long. This sample was shared with a second study, whose subject was T cells of mothers and their children.

The chain uses TRBV7-2 and TRBJ1-4; D remains ambiguous. Sequencing used blood. This sequence was found in a boy younger than 18 in good health. The CDR3 DNA reads TGTGCCTGCAGCTTAGAAATCAGCGTTAATGAAAAACTGTTTTTT. Amino acid sequence: CACSLEISVNEKLFF.